These 14 T cell receptor beta chains came from one sample sequenced in a study of T cell responses to AZD1222 COVID-19 vaccine. Using immunoSEQ multiplex PCR, the repertoire was profiled, and TCRdb retains in-frame clones only, with some absent. The table includes around 160,000 clones, 90% to 95% detected once. Sample: peripheral blood, taken on day 0 of AZD1222 vaccination. Receptors were obtained from an adult in good health.

The chain has TRBV11-2 and TRBJ1-5; D remains ambiguous. Germline V gives CDR1 SGHAT, CDR2 FQNNGV. The CDR3 is 14 residues long. V lost 0 bases and J lost 0, with 3 bases in between. Here the CDR3 DNA reads TGTGCCAGCAGCTTAGACTATAGCAATCAGCCCCAGCATTTT. Translated: CASSLDYSNQPQHF.

J is TRBJ2-5 and V is TRBV7-3; D is unclear. Germline-derived CDR1 and CDR2 are SGHTA and FQGTGA. V was cut by 3 bases and J by 2 bases, with 7 bases left in between. CDR3 length: 13 residues. The CDR3 region is CASSFAPQETQYF. As DNA, the CDR3 is TGTGCCAGCAGCTTCGCGCCTCAAGAGACCCAGTACTTC. The entire variable domain, with the rest obtained from reference TRBV7-3 and TRBJ2-5, is as follows: GAGVSQTPSNKVTEKGKYVELRCDPISGHTALYWYRQSLGQGPEFLIYFQGTGAADDSGLPNDRFFAVRPEGSVSTLKIQRTERGDSAVYLCASSFAPQETQYFGPGTRLLVL.

This clone was observed once. V gene TRBV4-1 combines with J gene TRBJ1-1; the D gene is possibly TRBD1 (6 bases). The CDR3 extends over 17 amino acids. The V and J ends lost 0 bases and 1 base respectively, with 15 bases between them. Germline CDR1 and CDR2: MGHRA and YSYEKL. The chain's CDR3 is CASSQDSHQGTNTEAFF. Written as DNA, the CDR3 is TGCGCCAGCAGCCAAGATAGTCACCAGGGGACGAACACTGAAGCTTTCTTT.

The CDR3 DNA is TGCAGCGTTGAAGATTTTCGTGCAGCCTCTGGGGCCAACGTCCTGACTTTC. Protein sequence: CSVEDFRAASGANVLTF. The J gene is TRBJ2-6, the V gene TRBV29-1, with D hard to call. Germline CDR1 reads SQVTM; CDR2 reads ANQGSEA. CDR3 length: 17 amino acids. V shed 0 bases and J shed 0 bases, with 12 bases lying between them.

The chain recombines TRBV11-3 with TRBJ2-5; D may correspond to TRBD1 or TRBD2 (6 bases each). Germline loops: CDR1 SGHNT, CDR2 YENEEA. The V gene lost 6 bases and the J gene lost 7 bases, with 21 bases spanning the gap. The CDR3 contains 15 residues. CDR3 amino acids: CASSVNRVGSGTQYF. The DNA for the CDR3 is TGTGCCAGCAGTGTTAACAGGGTCGGGAGTGGGACCCAGTACTTC. Combining the CDR3 with reference TRBV11-3 and TRBJ2-5 gives the whole variable domain EAGVVQSPRYKIIEKKQPVAFWCNPISGHNTLYWYLQNLGQGPELLIRYENEEAVDDSQLPKDRFSAERLKGVDSTLKIQPAELGDSAVYLCASSVNRVGSGTQYFGPGTRLLVL.

This chain joins TRBV13 and TRBJ1-1, with TRBD1 matching over 9 bases. CDR1 and CDR2 from the germline V gene are PRHDT and FYEKMQ (reference sequence). The CDR3 contains 16 residues. Germline trimming cut 4 bases from V and 1 base from J; bases unmatched to any gene: 7. In DNA form, the CDR3 reads TGTGCCAGCAGCTGGACAGGGGCCGCTCAGAACACTGAAGCTTTCTTT. Protein sequence: CASSWTGAAQNTEAFF. Full variable domain (remainder filled in from reference TRBV13 and TRBJ1-1): AAGVIQSPRHLIKEKRETATLKCYPIPRHDTVYWYQQGPGQDPQFLISFYEKMQSDKGSIPDRFSAQQFSDYHSELNMSSLELGDSALYFCASSWTGAAQNTEAFFGQGTRLTVV.

The V gene is TRBV6-5, the J gene TRBJ1-2; TRBD1 aligns across 7 bases. CDR1 is MNHEY and CDR2 is SVGAGI in the germline V gene. This CDR3 comprises 14 residues. The ends lost 6 bases at V and 4 bases at J; junction bases unmatched: 8. The CDR3 DNA is TGTGCCAGCAGGAGAAGACAGGGCACCTATGGCTACACCTTC. Its translation: CASRRRQGTYGYTF.

V usage is TRBV6-2 or TRBV6-3 and J usage is TRBJ2-7; the D gene is possibly TRBD1 (6 bases). CDR3 length: 14 residues. The germline V gene encodes CDR1 MNHEY and CDR2 SVGEGT. Trimming shortened V by 6 bases and J by 4 bases, and 16 bases separated the two germline ends. The CDR3 loop reads CASSRTGPGYEQYF. The CDR3 region has the DNA TGTGCCAGCAGCCGCACAGGGCCGGGATACGAGCAGTACTTC.

The gene calls are TRBV7-8 and TRBJ2-3; 8 bases align to TRBD2. CDR1 and CDR2 (germline): SGHVS, FQNEAQ. Trimming at V came to 5 bases and at J to 5 bases, leaving 18 bases not matched to a gene. The CDR3 length is 18 residues. The DNA for the CDR3 is TGTGCCAGCAGCCAACCCGGCAAAGCGGGGGCCCGGGGAGATACGCAGTATTTT. Residues: CASSQPGKAGARGDTQYF.

The chain employs TRBV6-1 and TRBJ1-2; no definite D call. The CDR3 is made up of 15 amino acids. CDR1 and CDR2 from the germline V gene are MNHNS and SASEGT. Between the trimmed V and J ends, which lost 0 bases and 4 bases, there was a span of 12 bases. Written as DNA, the CDR3 is TGTGCCAGCAGTGAAGCAGGCGGAGCGGGCTATGGCTACACCTTC. Amino acids: CASSEAGGAGYGYTF.

The chain uses TRBV18 and TRBJ2-2; D gene uncertain. The germline V gene encodes CDR1 KGHSH and CDR2 LQKENI. This CDR3 has 14 residues. V gave up 5 bases and J gave up 6 bases, with 13 bases separating them. CDR3 sequence reads: CASSDSLGAGELFF. The CDR3 DNA sequence: TGTGCCAGCTCAGACTCTCTAGGCGCCGGGGAGCTGTTTTTT.

This chain uses TRBV12-3 or TRBV12-4 with TRBJ1-6; D is uncertain. CDR3 length: 13 residues. The V end was cut by 5 bases, the J end by 12 bases, with 14 bases between. Here the CDR3 reads CASSPARIGPLHF. The CDR3 DNA is TGTGCCAGCAGTCCCGCTAGAATAGGACCCCTCCACTTT.

This chain connects TRBV7-2 to TRBJ1-1; D not certain. The CDR3 totals 13 residues. Germline-derived CDR1 and CDR2 are SGHTA and FQGNSA. The V and J ends lost 2 bases and 5 bases respectively, with 9 bases between them. The CDR3 reads CASSLRSGTEAFF. In DNA form, the CDR3 reads TGTGCCAGCAGCTTACGGTCCGGTACTGAAGCTTTCTTT.

The chain recombines TRBV12-3 or TRBV12-4 with TRBJ1-2; 8 positions match TRBD1. This CDR3 has 13 residues. Losses at the gene ends were 6 bases for V and 6 bases for J; bases not matched to a gene: 6. The CDR3 DNA follows: TGTGCCAGCAGGCCGGACAGGGTGGATGGCTACACCTTC. Translating it yields CASRPDRVDGYTF.